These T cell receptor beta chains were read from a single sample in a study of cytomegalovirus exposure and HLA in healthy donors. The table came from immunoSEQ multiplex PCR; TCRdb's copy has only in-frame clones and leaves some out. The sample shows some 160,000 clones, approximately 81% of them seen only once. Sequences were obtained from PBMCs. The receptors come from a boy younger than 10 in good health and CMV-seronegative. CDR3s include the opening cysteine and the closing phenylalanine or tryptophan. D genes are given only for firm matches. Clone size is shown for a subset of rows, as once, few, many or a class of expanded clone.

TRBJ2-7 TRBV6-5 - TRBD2 CASSYSLAGGIYEQYF TGTGCCAGCAGTTACTCACTAGCGGGAGGAATTTACGAGCAGTACTTC
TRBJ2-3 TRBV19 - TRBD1 CASSTDRGPADTQYF TGTGCCAGTAGTACTGACAGGGGGCCGGCAGATACGCAGTATTTT
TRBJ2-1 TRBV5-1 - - CASGESSSYNEQFF TGCGCCAGCGGAGAGTCCAGCTCCTACAATGAGCAGTTCTTC
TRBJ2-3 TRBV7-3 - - CASSLTHDTQYF TGTGCCAGCAGCTTAACTCATGATACGCAGTATTTT
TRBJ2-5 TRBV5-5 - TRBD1 CASSLSRQGATETQYF TGTGCCAGCAGCCTCTCTCGACAGGGGGCAACGGAGACCCAGTACTTC
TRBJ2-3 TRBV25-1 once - CASSGFDRSTDTQYF TGTGCCAGCAGTGGGTTCGACAGGAGCACAGATACGCAGTATTTT
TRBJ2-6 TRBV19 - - CASSTTRTVPSSGANVLTF TGTGCCAGTAGTACCACTAGGACAGTGCCTTCCTCTGGGGCCAACGTCCTGACTTTC
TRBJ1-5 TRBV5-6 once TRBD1 CASRTYRGGKDQPQHF TGTGCCAGCAGGACGTACAGGGGAGGTAAGGATCAGCCCCAGCATTTT
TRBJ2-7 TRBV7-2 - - CANGRDTTYEQYF TGTGCCAACGGCCGGGACACCACCTACGAGCAGTACTTC
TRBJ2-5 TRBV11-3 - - CASSLAGSAGGAAQYF TGTGCCAGCAGCCTTGCGGGGTCCGCAGGCGGGGCGGCCCAGTACTTC
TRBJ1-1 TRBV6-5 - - CASSDQVNTEAFF TGTGCCAGCAGTGATCAGGTTAACACTGAAGCTTTCTTT
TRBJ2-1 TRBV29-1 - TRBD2 CSGGGDYNEQFF TGCAGCGGGGGGGGAGACTACAATGAGCAGTTCTTC
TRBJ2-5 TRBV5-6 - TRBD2 CASSLERGGVGTQYF TGTGCCAGCAGCTTGGAGCGGGGAGGGGTGGGGACCCAGTACTTC
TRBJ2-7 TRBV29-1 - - CSVSRGGGYEQYF TGCAGCGTTAGCAGGGGTGGTGGCTACGAGCAGTACTTC
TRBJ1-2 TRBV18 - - CASSPIGGPEAGYGYTF TGTGCCAGCTCACCGATCGGGGGTCCAGAGGCTGGTTATGGCTACACCTTC
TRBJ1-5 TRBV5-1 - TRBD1 CASSLGQGNNQPQHF TGCGCCAGCAGCCTAGGACAGGGAAACAATCAGCCCCAGCATTTT
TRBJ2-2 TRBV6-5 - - CASSRNGDTGELFF TGTGCCAGCAGCCGGAACGGGGACACCGGGGAGCTGTTTTTT
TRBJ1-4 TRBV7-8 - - CASSPRPREATNEKLFF TGTGCCAGCAGCCCGAGGCCCCGGGAGGCAACTAATGAAAAACTGTTTTTT
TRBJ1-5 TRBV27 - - CASSLAGEGSNQPQHF TGTGCCAGCAGTTTAGCAGGGGAAGGGAGCAATCAGCCCCAGCATTTT
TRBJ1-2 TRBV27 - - CASSWGAGYGYTF TGTGCCAGCAGTTGGGGTGCGGGCTATGGCTACACCTTC
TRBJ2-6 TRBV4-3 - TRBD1 CASSNRGLSSGANVLTF TGCGCCAGCAGCAACAGGGGGCTAAGCTCTGGGGCCAACGTCCTGACTTTC
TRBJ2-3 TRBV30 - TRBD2 CAWSARGGLNTQYF TGTGCCTGGAGTGCCCGGGGGGGCCTAAATACGCAGTATTTT
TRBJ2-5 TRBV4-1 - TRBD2 CASSHGDRLAGYEETQYF TGCGCCAGCAGCCATGGCGACCGACTAGCGGGGTACGAGGAGACCCAGTACTTC
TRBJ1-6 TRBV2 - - CASSLRGLSSPLHF TGTGCCAGCAGCCTCAGGGGTTTATCGTCACCCCTCCACTTT
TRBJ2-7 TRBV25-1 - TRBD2 CASSEPAGRDYEQYF TGTGCCAGCAGTGAACCGGCAGGGAGGGACTACGAGCAGTACTTC
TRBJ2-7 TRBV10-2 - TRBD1 CASSEPTLIGQGGYEQYF TGCGCCAGCAGTGAGCCGACTCTCATCGGACAGGGAGGCTACGAGCAGTACTTC
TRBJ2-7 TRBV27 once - CASSLLPRGYEQYF TGTGCCAGCAGTTTATTACCCAGGGGATACGAGCAGTACTTC